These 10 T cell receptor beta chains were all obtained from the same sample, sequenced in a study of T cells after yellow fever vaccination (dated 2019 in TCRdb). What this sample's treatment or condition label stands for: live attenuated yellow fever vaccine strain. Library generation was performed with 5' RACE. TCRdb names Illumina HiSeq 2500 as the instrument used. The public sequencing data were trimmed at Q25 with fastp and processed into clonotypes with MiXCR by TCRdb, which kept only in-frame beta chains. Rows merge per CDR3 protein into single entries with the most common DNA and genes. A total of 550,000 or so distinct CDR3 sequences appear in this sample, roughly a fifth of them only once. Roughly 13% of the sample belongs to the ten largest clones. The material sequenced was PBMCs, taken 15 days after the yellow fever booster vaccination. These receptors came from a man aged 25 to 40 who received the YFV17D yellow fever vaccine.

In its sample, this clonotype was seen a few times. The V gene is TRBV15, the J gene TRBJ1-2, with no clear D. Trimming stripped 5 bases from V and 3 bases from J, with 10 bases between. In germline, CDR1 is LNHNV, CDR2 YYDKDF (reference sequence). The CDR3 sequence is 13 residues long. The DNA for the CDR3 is TGTGCCACCAGCCCCGCCCGGGACTATGGCTACACCTTC. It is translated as CATSPARDYGYTF.

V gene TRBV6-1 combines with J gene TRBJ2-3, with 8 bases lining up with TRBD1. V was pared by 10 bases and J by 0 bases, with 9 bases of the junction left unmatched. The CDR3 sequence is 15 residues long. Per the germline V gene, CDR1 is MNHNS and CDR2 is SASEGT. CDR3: CATGAGGRSTDTQYF. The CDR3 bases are TGTGCCACCGGGGCAGGGGGCAGGAGCACAGATACGCAGTATTTT.

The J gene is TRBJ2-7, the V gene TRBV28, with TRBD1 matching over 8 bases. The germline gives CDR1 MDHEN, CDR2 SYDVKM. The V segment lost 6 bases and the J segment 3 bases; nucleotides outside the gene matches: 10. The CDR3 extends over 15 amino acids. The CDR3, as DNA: TGTGCCAGCAGGCCCGGACAGGGCAGGATCTACGAGCAGTACTTC. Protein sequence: CASRPGQGRIYEQYF.

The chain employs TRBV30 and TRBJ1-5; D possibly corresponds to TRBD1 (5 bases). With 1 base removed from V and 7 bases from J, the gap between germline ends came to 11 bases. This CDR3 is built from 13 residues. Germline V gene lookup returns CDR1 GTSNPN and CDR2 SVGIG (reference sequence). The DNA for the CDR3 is TGTGCCTGGAGTGGAGGGTGGGGGCAGCCCCAGCATTTT. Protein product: CAWSGGWGQPQHF.

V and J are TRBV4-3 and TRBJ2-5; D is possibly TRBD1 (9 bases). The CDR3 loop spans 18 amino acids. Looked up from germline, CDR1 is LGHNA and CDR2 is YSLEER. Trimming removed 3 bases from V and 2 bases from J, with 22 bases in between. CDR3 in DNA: TGCGCCAGCAGCCATTCCCACCGCGGGGGGACAGGGCAAGAGACCCAGTACTTC. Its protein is CASSHSHRGGTGQETQYF.

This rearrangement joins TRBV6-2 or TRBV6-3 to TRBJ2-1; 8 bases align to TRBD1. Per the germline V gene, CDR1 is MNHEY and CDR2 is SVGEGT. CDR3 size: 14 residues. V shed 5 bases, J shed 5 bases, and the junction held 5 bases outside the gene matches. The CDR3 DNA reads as TGTGCCAGCAGTAGAACAGGGGGAAACAATGAGCAGTTCTTC. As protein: CASSRTGGNNEQFF.

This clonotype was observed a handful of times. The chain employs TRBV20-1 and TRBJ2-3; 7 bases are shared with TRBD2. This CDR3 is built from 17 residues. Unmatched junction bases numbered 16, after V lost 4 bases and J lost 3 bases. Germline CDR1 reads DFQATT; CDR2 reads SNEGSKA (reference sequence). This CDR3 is CSAIVGEGREKTDTQYF. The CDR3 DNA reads TGCAGTGCTATAGTTGGTGAAGGGCGGGAGAAGACAGATACGCAGTATTTT.

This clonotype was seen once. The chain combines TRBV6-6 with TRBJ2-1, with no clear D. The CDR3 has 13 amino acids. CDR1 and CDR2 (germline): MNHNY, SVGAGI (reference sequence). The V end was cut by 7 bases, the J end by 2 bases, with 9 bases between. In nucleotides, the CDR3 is TGTGCCAGCAAAACGGATACCTACAATGAGCAGTTCTTC. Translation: CASKTDTYNEQFF.

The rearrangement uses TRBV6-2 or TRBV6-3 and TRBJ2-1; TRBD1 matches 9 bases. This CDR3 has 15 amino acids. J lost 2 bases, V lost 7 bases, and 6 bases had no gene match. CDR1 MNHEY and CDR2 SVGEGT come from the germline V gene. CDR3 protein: CASTKQGATYNEQFF. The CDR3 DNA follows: TGTGCCAGCACTAAACAGGGGGCGACCTACAATGAGCAGTTCTTC.

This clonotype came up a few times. The CDR3 nucleotides are TGCGCCAGCAGCCAAGACACGGATCGGGAGACCCAGTACTTC. Encoded protein: CASSQDTDRETQYF. The V call is TRBV4-3, the J call TRBJ2-5, with D hard to call. The CDR3 is made up of 14 amino acids. Germline-derived CDR1 and CDR2 are LGHNA and YSLEER. V was clipped by 0 bases and J by 5 bases, with 10 bases between them.